This is a list of T cell receptor beta chains from one sample in a study of regulatory T cells in long-lasting Graves disease. Via MiXCR, TCRdb re-called the multiplex PCR reads, giving one row per CDR3 protein. The table has roughly 560,000 distinct CDR3 sequences, around 12% seen once. These data were likewise used in another study, on T cells in Graves' hyperthyroidism and ophthalmopathy.

The specimen was peripheral blood mononuclear cells (PBMCs), collected at new diagnosis, from a patient treated with antithyroid drugs. The receptor source for this set is a woman aged 25 to 39 with Graves disease. The CDR3 runs from the conserved cysteine through the conserved F or W. The D gene is left open where the match is weak. Clone size is not always given. Where it is, it says once, few, many or a class for expanded clones.

-,-,TRBJ1-2,TRBV29-1,TGCAGCGTTGAAGATGATACGGGACGTACCTATGGCTACACCTTC,CSVEDDTGRTYGYTF
-,-,TRBJ2-7,TRBV15,TGTGCCACCAGCAGTCTCTACGAGCAGTACTTC,CATSSLYEQYF
many,-,TRBJ2-4,TRBV6-1,TGTGCCAGCAGTGGACCACAGGGATCCGGGGGCATTCAGTACTTC,CASSGPQGSGGIQYF
many,-,TRBJ2-7,TRBV11-2,TGTGCCAGCAGCTCCGCACAGAGAGCCTACGAGCAGTACTTC,CASSSAQRAYEQYF
many,-,TRBJ2-2,TRBV12-3/TRBV12-4,TGTGCCACCATGCCCCGGGGGTATCCGACGAACACCGGGGAGCTGTTTTTT,CATMPRGYPTNTGELFF
many,TRBD2,TRBJ2-7,TRBV28,TGTGCCAGCAGTTCCAGCGGGAGGGCCGTCCACGAGCAGTACTTC,CASSSSGRAVHEQYF
many,TRBD1,TRBJ1-1,TRBV11-1,TGTGCCAGCAGCTTAGGCCGGGACCGACAGGGCCCGAACACTGAAGCTTTCTTT,CASSLGRDRQGPNTEAFF
many,-,TRBJ2-1,TRBV30,TGTGCCTGGAGTTTAGGATGGGGGTACAATGAGCAGTTCTTC,CAWSLGWGYNEQFF
-,-,TRBJ1-6,TRBV19,TGTGCCAGTAGTATGGGTGGACAAGCCCAAGGCAATTCACCCCTCCACTTT,CASSMGGQAQGNSPLHF
-,TRBD2,TRBJ2-3,TRBV5-1,TGCGCCAGCAGCTTGAGGGGACTAGCGGGGTACGCAGATACGCAGTATTTT,CASSLRGLAGYADTQYF
-,-,TRBJ1-4,TRBV29-1,TGCAGCGTTGAAGAGGGGCCCCTTACTAATGAAAAACTGTTTTTT,CSVEEGPLTNEKLFF
-,TRBD1,TRBJ1-5,TRBV19,TGTGCCAGTGGGACAGGATATCAGCCCCAGCATTTT,CASGTGYQPQHF
many,TRBD1,TRBJ1-1,TRBV4-3,TGCGCCAGCAGCCAAGATATGGCGACAGGGCTGGGGACTGAAGCTTTCTTT,CASSQDMATGLGTEAFF
many,TRBD1,TRBJ2-4,TRBV19,TGTGCCACCAGGGGGGACAGGGGAGCCAAAAACATTCAGTACTTC,CATRGDRGAKNIQYF
many,-,TRBJ1-1,TRBV24-1,TGTGCCACCAGTGATTCCACAGCCACCTATGAAGCTTTCTTT,CATSDSTATYEAFF
-,-,TRBJ1-1,TRBV5-1,TGCGCCAGCAGCTTGGGGGACACTGAAGCTTGCTTT,CASSLGDTEACF
many,TRBD1,TRBJ2-7,TRBV18,TGTGCCAGCTCACCAGTGGACAGGGCGTTTCCCTACGAGCAGTACTTC,CASSPVDRAFPYEQYF
-,TRBD1,TRBJ2-4,TRBV7-9,TGTGCCAGCAGCCAATCCGGGACAGGGGGGCCGAGGGGCATTCAGTACTTC,CASSQSGTGGPRGIQYF
many,-,TRBJ1-5,TRBV7-7,TGTGCCAGCAGTTTTGAGCGCAATCAGCCCCAGCATTTT,CASSFERNQPQHF
-,-,TRBJ2-1,TRBV9,TGTGCCAGCACTGAGGCGGGACAGCCTTACAATGAGCAGTTCTTC,CASTEAGQPYNEQFF
many,TRBD1,TRBJ2-7,TRBV27,TGTGCCAGCAGTTTACTAGGACAGGGTCCGCCCTACGAGCAGTACTTC,CASSLLGQGPPYEQYF
-,TRBD2,TRBJ2-7,TRBV5-1,TGCGCCAGCAGCTTGGTAGACCGGCCCCCGGGAGGCGAGCAGTACTTC,CASSLVDRPPGGEQYF
many,-,TRBJ1-3,TRBV10-3,TGTGCCATCAGTGAGTCAGCAGGGGCTGGAAACACCATATATTTT,CAISESAGAGNTIYF
-,-,TRBJ1-2,TRBV5-5,TGTGCCAGCAGCTTGGGGCCAGGGGATGGCTACACCTTC,CASSLGPGDGYTF
-,-,TRBJ2-2,TRBV24-1,TGTGCCACCAGTGATTCGCAGAGAGACACCGGGGAGCTGTTTTTT,CATSDSQRDTGELFF
-,-,TRBJ2-5,TRBV6-1,TGTGCCAGCGTAGTTTGGGAACGGAGTTACCAAGAGACCCAGTACTTC,CASVVWERSYQETQYF
many,TRBD2,TRBJ2-5,TRBV7-9,TGTGCCACCGGGACTAGCGGGATGAAGACCCAGTACTTC,CATGTSGMKTQYF
-,-,TRBJ1-5,TRBV9,TGTGCCAGCAGCGTAGGAGACCTTTTCGCGGATAGCAATCAGCCCCAGCATTTT,CASSVGDLFADSNQPQHF
few,TRBD2,TRBJ2-7,TRBV11-2,TGTGCCAGCAGCTTAGTAGCGGGACCGAGCTCCTACGAGCAGTACTTC,CASSLVAGPSSYEQYF
many,-,TRBJ2-3,TRBV28,TGTGCCAGCAGTTTAAGGGGGGCGCGGAGCACAGATACGCAGTATTTT,CASSLRGARSTDTQYF
few,TRBD2,TRBJ2-5,TRBV7-6,TGTGCCAGCAGCTTAGTCCCTACCCCCCGACTAGCGGGAGGGCAAGAGACCCAGTACTTC,CASSLVPTPRLAGGQETQYF
many,-,TRBJ1-1,TRBV6-2/TRBV6-3,TGTGCCAGCAGTTACCAAGGAAAGAACACTGAAGCTTTCTTT,CASSYQGKNTEAFF
many,TRBD1,TRBJ2-1,TRBV12-3/TRBV12-4,TGTGCCAGCAGCTTAGCTGGGACAGGCGACAATGAGCAGTTCTTC,CASSLAGTGDNEQFF
few,-,TRBJ2-7,TRBV29-1,TGCAGCGTTGGGGAAGCTTACGAGCAGTACTTC,CSVGEAYEQYF
many,TRBD2,TRBJ2-1,TRBV24-1,TGTGCCACCAGTGATTATACGGGACTAGGGTCCTACAATGAGCAGTTCTTC,CATSDYTGLGSYNEQFF
-,-,TRBJ2-1,TRBV6-2/TRBV6-3,TGTGCCAGCAGTGAAGCCGGGCCGAGCTCCTACAATGAGCAGTTCTTC,CASSEAGPSSYNEQFF
many,-,TRBJ2-2,TRBV11-2,TGTGCCAGCAGCATTGGACAACCCGGGGAGCTGTTTTTT,CASSIGQPGELFF
few,-,TRBJ2-1,TRBV28,TGTGCCAGCAGTCTGAGTAGCTTTGAGCAGTTCTTC,CASSLSSFEQFF
many,TRBD2,TRBJ2-2,TRBV20-1,TGCAGTGCTAGAGGGGTAGCGGGAGGGGACACCGGGGAGCTGTTTTTT,CSARGVAGGDTGELFF
many,TRBD1,TRBJ1-6,TRBV28,TGTGCCAGCGGGTTTTCTCAGGGGGCGCTTAATTCACCCCTCCACTTT,CASGFSQGALNSPLHF
many,TRBD1,TRBJ2-7,TRBV7-9,TGTGCCAGCAGCTTTGGACAGGGGAGCTCCTACGAGCAGTACTTC,CASSFGQGSSYEQYF
-,-,TRBJ2-2,TRBV7-9,TGTGCCAGCAGCCCGGGTCCCTTGGGCGCCGGGGAGCTGTTTTTT,CASSPGPLGAGELFF
few,TRBD2,TRBJ2-1,TRBV19,TGTGCCAGTAGTATAGGTAGCGGGAGGCACTACAATGAGCAGTTCTTC,CASSIGSGRHYNEQFF
many,TRBD1,TRBJ2-7,TRBV28,TGTGCCAGCAGTAAGCCCGACAGGGGGGCCTCCTACGAGCAGTACTTC,CASSKPDRGASYEQYF